A single sample gave rise to the 19 T cell receptor beta chains below, sequenced in a study of shared clonotypes between healthy human individuals. The protocol was immunoSEQ multiplex PCR, while the TCRdb copy is restricted to in-frame clones and leaves out a portion. The repertoire has roughly 1,600,000 clones, approximately 98.5% of them found once; the top ten carry approximately 0.4%. The sequenced sample consisted of naive CD4+ T cells sorted from blood. Subset in this sample: CD45RA+ positively selected. All receptors come from a man in his thirties or forties in good health.

The chain joins TRBV6-5 to TRBJ2-2; TRBD2 matches 10 bases. The J segment lost 5 bases and the V segment lost 6 bases, leaving 3 bases of the junction unmatched. This CDR3 has 14 amino acids. Per the germline V gene, CDR1 is MNHEY and CDR2 is SVGAGI. The DNA of the CDR3 is TGTGCCAGCAGGGGACTAGCGAGAACCGGGGAGCTGTTTTTT. Translating gives CASRGLARTGELFF.

Comments on this clone: At the DNA level, this CDR3 is encoded by other sequences in the same sample as well. This CDR3 reads CASSVVGRNEQFF. CDR3 sequence (DNA): TGTGCCAGCAGCGTAGTTGGCCGGAATGAGCAGTTCTTC. V is TRBV9 and J is TRBJ2-1, with D unresolved. Trimming took off 0 bases at V and 7 bases at J, with 8 bases between the two ends. CDR1 is SGDLS, CDR2 YYNGEE, per germline. The CDR3 is 13 amino acids.

This chain uses TRBV5-5 with TRBJ2-7, with D perhaps TRBD1 or TRBD2 (5 bases each). This CDR3 region has 13 residues. The ends were cut back, 5 bases at V and 2 bases at J, with 11 bases in the middle. From germline, CDR1 is SGHKS and CDR2 YYEKEE (reference sequence). The CDR3 protein is CASRLLGAYEQYF. The CDR3 bases are TGTGCCAGCAGATTGCTGGGGGCCTACGAGCAGTACTTC.

V and J are TRBV5-4 and TRBJ1-1, with 7 bases aligning to TRBD1. V shed 2 bases and J 3 bases; nucleotides not matched to a gene: 1. The CDR3 consists of 13 residues. Germline CDR1 SGHNT, CDR2 YYREEE (reference sequence). The CDR3 DNA sequence: TGTGCCAGCAGCTTAGACAGGGACACTGAAGCTTTCTTT. Translating it yields CASSLDRDTEAFF.

The chain couples TRBV5-6 to TRBJ2-1, with D perhaps assigned TRBD1 or TRBD2 (6 bases each). Germline V gene lookup returns CDR1 SGHDT and CDR2 YYEEEE. The CDR3 covers 17 residues. Trimming stripped 3 bases from V and 10 bases from J, with 26 bases between. The CDR3 sequence is CASSSLGGGTNWEEQFF. CDR3 sequence (DNA): TGTGCCAGCAGCTCCCTGGGGGGCGGGACGAACTGGGAGGAGCAGTTCTTC. The whole variable domain, remainder taken from reference TRBV5-6 and TRBJ2-1, is DAGVTQSPTHLIKTRGQQVTLRCSPKSGHDTVSWYQQALGQGPQFIFQYYEEEERQRGNFPDRFSGHQFPNYSSELNVNALLLGDSALYLCASSSLGGGTNWEEQFFGPGTRLTVL.

The CDR3: CASRTSGPTDTQYF. The CDR3, as DNA: TGCGCCAGCAGAACCTCAGGTCCGACAGATACGCAGTATTTT. The chain employs TRBV5-1 and TRBJ2-3; no definite D call. Trimming shortened V by 5 bases and J by 3 bases, and 13 bases separated the two germline ends. Germline V gives CDR1 SGHRS, CDR2 YFSETQ. This CDR3 comprises 14 residues.

V and J are TRBV19 and TRBJ2-4; D not certain. The ends were cut back, 7 bases at V and 0 bases at J, with 10 bases in the middle. The length of the CDR3 is 14 residues. Per germline, CDR1 LNHDA and CDR2 SQIVND (reference sequence). CDR3 amino acids: CASTNSIAKNIQYF. As DNA, the CDR3 is TGTGCCAGTACCAACTCTATAGCCAAAAACATTCAGTACTTC.

V is TRBV14 and J is TRBJ2-7; 13 bases agree with TRBD2. After removal of 4 bases from V and 3 bases from J, the junction contained 9 bases not matched to a gene. This CDR3 contains 17 residues. Germline CDR1 and CDR2: SGHDN and FVKESK. This CDR3 reads CASSLPYRLAGGYEQYF. In nucleotides, the CDR3 is TGTGCCAGCAGCCTCCCCTATAGACTAGCGGGAGGCTACGAGCAGTACTTC.

In this sample, this clone turned up once. The CDR3: CASSVQQTRNFYNEQFF. Here the CDR3 DNA reads TGTGCCAGCAGTGTACAACAGACCAGGAACTTCTACAATGAGCAGTTCTTC. The chain joins TRBV2 to TRBJ2-1; D is ambiguous. Germline V gives CDR1 SNHLY, CDR2 FYNNEI. There are 17 residues in the CDR3. The V end lost 4 bases, the J end lost 3 bases, and 19 bases lay between the germline ends.

This chain's CDR3 is CASSILETVNEQFF. Written as DNA, the CDR3 is TGCGCCAGCAGCATACTCGAGACAGTGAATGAGCAGTTCTTC. This chain links TRBV5-1 with TRBJ2-1, with D maybe TRBD1 (5 bases). CDR3 length: 14 amino acids. Germline CDR1 is SGHRS and CDR2 is YFSETQ. V lost 4 bases to trimming and J lost 7 bases, with 15 bases between them.

The V gene is TRBV2, the J gene TRBJ2-1; either TRBD1 or TRBD2 may fit D (5 bases each). CDR3 length equals 15 residues. V lost 6 bases and J lost 0, with 12 bases in between. Germline CDR1 and CDR2: SNHLY and FYNNEI. The CDR3 DNA follows: TGTGCCAGCAGGAGGGACGGTCCCTCCTACAATGAGCAGTTCTTC. Amino acids: CASRRDGPSYNEQFF.

The chain combines TRBV9 with TRBJ2-6; D gene uncertain. The V end was cut by 6 bases, the J end by 2 bases, with 15 bases between. The V gene's germline CDR1 is SGDLS and CDR2 YYNGEE. The CDR3 runs 16 residues. The CDR3 here is CASTLGMFAGANVLTF. Here the CDR3 DNA reads TGTGCCAGCACCCTTGGAATGTTTGCTGGGGCCAACGTCCTGACTTTC.

The chain links TRBV5-4 to TRBJ2-3; 9 nucleotides line up with TRBD2. From germline, CDR1 is SGHNT and CDR2 YYREEE (reference sequence). V lost 1 base, J lost 0 bases, and 3 bases stayed unmatched. This CDR3 comprises 16 residues. The CDR3 nucleotides read TGTGCCAGCAGCTTGAGCGGGAGGCGTAGCACAGATACGCAGTATTTT. The encoded protein is CASSLSGRRSTDTQYF.

This clone was found once. This rearrangement joins TRBV27 to TRBJ2-5; no clear D gene. Per germline, CDR1 MNHEY and CDR2 SMNVEV (reference sequence). V lost 3 bases and J lost 2, with 7 bases in between. CDR3 size: 13 residues. The CDR3 spells CASSFQQQETQYF. The CDR3 DNA follows: TGTGCCAGCAGTTTCCAACAGCAAGAGACCCAGTACTTC.

This chain uses TRBV11-2 with TRBJ2-7; 9 bases are a match to TRBD2. Germline-derived CDR1 and CDR2 are SGHAT and FQNNGV. The CDR3 contains 15 residues. With V trimmed by 1 base and J by 2 bases, 3 bases remained unmatched. The CDR3 nucleotides are TGTGCCAGCAGCTTAGCGGGACTAGCCCCCTACGAGCAGTACTTC. The encoded protein is CASSLAGLAPYEQYF. The complete variable domain, with remaining parts taken from reference TRBV11-2 and TRBJ2-7, reads EAGVAQSPRYKIIEKRQSVAFWCNPISGHATLYWYQQILGQGPKLLIQFQNNGVVDDSQLPKDRFSAERLKGVDSTLKIQPAKLEDSAVYLCASSLAGLAPYEQYFGPGTRLTVT.

The rearrangement uses TRBV2 and TRBJ2-7; possibly TRBD2 for D (6 bases). Germline values: CDR1 SNHLY, CDR2 FYNNEI. Trimming took off 6 bases at V and 6 bases at J, with 18 bases between the two ends. The CDR3 totals 14 residues. The CDR3 loop reads CASRLLAGPSEQYF. CDR3 nucleotides: TGTGCCAGCAGGCTTCTTGCGGGACCCTCCGAGCAGTACTTC.

The chain uses TRBV7-3 and TRBJ2-1; perhaps TRBD1 as D (6 bases). The V end was cut by 5 bases, the J end by 8 bases, with 16 bases between. Per the germline V gene, CDR1 is SGHTA and CDR2 is FQGTGA. The CDR3 extends over 14 amino acids. CDR3 sequence (DNA): TGTGCCAGCAGCCCCGGGACATCCTCGCATGAGCAGTTCTTC. Translating it yields CASSPGTSSHEQFF.

V usage is TRBV2 and J usage is TRBJ1-5; D is unresolved. This CDR3 is built from 14 residues. Trimming left V 7 bases short and J 1 base short, with 11 bases between. From germline, CDR1 is SNHLY and CDR2 FYNNEI. This CDR3 is CASKSGVSNQPQHF. In DNA form, the CDR3 reads TGTGCCAGCAAGTCTGGGGTAAGCAATCAGCCCCAGCATTTT.

V is TRBV5-1 and J is TRBJ2-3; D possibly corresponds to TRBD2 (6 bases). Germline CDR1 reads SGHRS; CDR2 reads YFSETQ. The CDR3 has 17 amino acids. Trimming left V 1 base short and J 1 base short, with 16 bases between. CDR3 protein: CASSLRRTREGTDTQYF. In nucleotides, the CDR3 is TGCGCCAGCAGCTTGAGAAGAACCAGGGAGGGCACAGATACGCAGTATTTT. Drawing the rest from reference TRBV5-1 and TRBJ2-3, the complete variable domain is KAGVTQTPRYLIKTRGQQVTLSCSPISGHRSVSWYQQTPGQGLQFLFEYFSETQRNKGNFPGRFSGRQFSNSRSEMNVSTLELGDSALYLCASSLRRTREGTDTQYFGPGTRLTVL.